Listed below are T cell receptor beta chains from one sample, sequenced in a study of Ad26.COV2.S vaccination and SARS-CoV-2 variants. TCRdb's copy holds only in-frame clones and misses some; the assay was immunoSEQ multiplex PCR. The data contain about 220,000 clones, 88% of them singletons. Here the sequenced sample was peripheral blood, taken in a trial of Ad26.COV2.S vaccine versus placebo. The receptors were sampled from a person between 18 and 65 years old who received the Ad26.COV2.S COVID-19 vaccine or a placebo. The CDR3 runs from the conserved cysteine through the conserved F or W. D genes are given only for firm matches. Clone size is stated in some rows and not others, as once, few, many or a class when expanded.

clone size,V gene,D gene,J gene,CDR3 protein,CDR3 DNA
.,TRBV20-1,TRBD1,TRBJ2-1,CSASPGTGGKSYNEQFF,TGCAGTGCTAGTCCCGGGACAGGGGGCAAATCCTACAATGAGCAGTTCTTC
.,TRBV25-1,TRBD2,TRBJ2-1,CASMGGRAYNEQFF,TGTGCCAGCATGGGCGGGAGGGCCTACAATGAGCAGTTCTTC
.,TRBV7-2,TRBD1,TRBJ1-2,CASSPGQGNYGYTF,TGTGCCAGCAGCCCAGGACAGGGGAACTATGGCTACACCTTC
.,TRBV28,TRBD1,TRBJ1-2,CASSSQGTGGIGGYTF,TGTGCCAGCAGTTCCCAGGGGACAGGGGGGATTGGTGGCTACACCTTC
.,TRBV28,.,TRBJ2-7,CASSLGYSSYEQYF,TGTGCCAGCAGTTTGGGCTACAGCTCCTACGAGCAGTACTTC
few,TRBV6-6,.,TRBJ1-4,CASSRDTLFF,TGTGCCAGCAGTCGGGACACGCTTTTTTTT
.,TRBV6-6,.,TRBJ2-7,CASSYGDKPSYEQYF,TGTGCCAGCAGTTACGGCGACAAGCCTTCCTACGAGCAGTACTTC
.,TRBV5-4,TRBD1,TRBJ2-5,CASSLAPDRVETQYF,TGTGCCAGCAGCTTGGCCCCGGACAGGGTTGAGACCCAGTACTTC
.,TRBV7-2,.,TRBJ2-7,CASSSLSGVLYSVEQYF,TGTGCCAGCAGCTCGCTTAGTGGGGTTTTATATTCCGTCGAGCAGTACTTC
medium-sized,TRBV6-2/TRBV6-3,TRBD1,TRBJ2-3,CASSPGTGHTDTQYF,TGTGCCAGCAGTCCCGGGACAGGGCACACAGATACGCAGTATTTT
few,TRBV7-6,.,TRBJ1-4,CASSPRGALNEKLFF,TGTGCCAGCAGCCCCCGGGGAGCACTTAATGAAAAACTGTTTTTT
.,TRBV27,.,TRBJ2-1,CASSSPGPSYNEQFF,TGTGCCAGCAGTTCGCCAGGGCCCTCCTACAATGAGCAGTTCTTC
.,TRBV27,TRBD1,TRBJ2-2,CASSLGTANTGELFF,TGTGCCAGCAGTTTAGGGACAGCTAACACCGGGGAGCTGTTTTTT
.,TRBV2,.,TRBJ2-7,CASRQPGLTYEQYF,TGTGCCAGCAGGCAACCGGGGCTCACCTACGAGCAGTACTTC
once,TRBV30,TRBD2,TRBJ2-5,CAWESGSGSKETQYF,TGTGCCTGGGAGTCTGGTAGCGGGAGTAAAGAGACCCAGTACTTC
.,TRBV5-1,TRBD2,TRBJ2-5,CASSPGGILQETQYF,TGCGCCAGCAGCCCCGGGGGGATCCTTCAAGAGACCCAGTACTTC
.,TRBV24-1,.,TRBJ2-1,CATSSYPYNEQFF,TGTGCCACCAGTTCATACCCCTACAATGAGCAGTTCTTC
once,TRBV28,.,TRBJ2-7,CASTFRGAYEQYF,TGTGCCAGCACCTTCCGGGGTGCCTACGAGCAGTACTTC
.,TRBV18,.,TRBJ1-1,CASSPRGLFMNTEAFF,TGTGCCAGCTCACCACGAGGACTCTTCATGAACACTGAAGCTTTCTTT
.,TRBV19,TRBD1,TRBJ1-3,CASSPGGSGNTIYF,TGTGCCAGTAGTCCAGGGGGAAGTGGAAACACCATATATTTT
.,TRBV29-1,.,TRBJ2-7,CSVGTASYEQYF,TGCAGCGTTGGGACAGCATCCTACGAGCAGTACTTC
.,TRBV28,TRBD1,TRBJ1-5,CASSSRDRFFSNQPQHF,TGTGCCAGCAGTTCCCGGGACAGATTTTTTAGCAATCAGCCCCAGCATTTT
.,TRBV27,TRBD1,TRBJ2-7,CASSSVRGFYEQYF,TGTGCCAGCAGTTCTGTCAGGGGGTTCTACGAGCAGTACTTC
few,TRBV7-2,TRBD2,TRBJ2-1,CASSLSTSGNEQFF,TGTGCCAGCAGCTTATCGACTAGCGGGAATGAGCAGTTCTTC
.,TRBV24-1,.,TRBJ2-1,CATSGPEGSGSYNEQFF,TGTGCCACCAGTGGGCCAGAAGGGAGCGGCTCCTACAATGAGCAGTTCTTC
once,TRBV27,.,TRBJ2-5,CASSPLAPQETQYF,TGTGCCAGCAGTCCTCTAGCGCCACAAGAGACCCAGTACTTC
.,TRBV4-3,TRBD1,TRBJ2-7,CASSQGPKGGARSLINEQYF,TGCGCCAGCAGCCAAGGCCCGAAAGGGGGCGCCCGGAGCCTTATCAACGAGCAGTACTTC
.,TRBV7-2,.,TRBJ2-7,CASSPPGTGRSYEQYF,TGTGCCAGCAGCCCCCCCGGGACCGGACGCTCCTACGAGCAGTACTTC
.,TRBV27,.,TRBJ2-7,CASSWGQGMGYEQYF,TGTGCCAGCAGTTGGGGACAAGGGATGGGCTACGAGCAGTACTTC
.,TRBV7-2,TRBD2,TRBJ2-3,CASSLRLAGGTDTQYF,TGTGCCAGCAGCTTAAGGCTAGCGGGGGGCACAGATACGCAGTATTTT
.,TRBV4-3,.,TRBJ1-2,CASSPGFPGSSYGYTF,TGCGCCAGCAGCCCGGGGTTTCCCGGGTCCTCGTATGGCTACACCTTC
.,TRBV7-2,.,TRBJ2-5,CASSLAARETQYF,TGTGCCAGCAGCTTAGCGGCGAGAGAGACCCAGTACTTC
.,TRBV25-1,.,TRBJ2-7,CASRRGGGNEQYF,TGTGCCAGCAGGAGGGGGGGCGGGAACGAGCAGTACTTC
.,TRBV28,.,TRBJ2-3,CASSSGVRDPDTQYF,TGTGCCAGCAGCTCGGGTGTCCGGGACCCAGATACGCAGTATTTT
.,TRBV6-2/TRBV6-3,.,TRBJ2-7,CASSYPGLKIYEQYF,TGTGCCAGCAGTTACCCCGGACTAAAAATCTACGAGCAGTACTTC
.,TRBV6-2/TRBV6-3,TRBD1,TRBJ1-3,CASSYPGTGGGSGNTIYF,TGTGCCAGCAGTTATCCCGGGACAGGGGGCGGTTCTGGAAACACCATATATTTT
few,TRBV2,.,TRBJ2-7,CASSDPSVFPYEQYF,TGTGCCAGCAGTGACCCAAGCGTGTTTCCCTACGAGCAGTACTTC
few,TRBV5-3,TRBD1,TRBJ2-1,CARSLRDRGDNEQFF,TGTGCCAGAAGCCTTAGGGACAGGGGAGACAATGAGCAGTTCTTC
.,TRBV12-5,TRBD2,TRBJ2-1,CASGLGLAGGGNEQFF,TGTGCTAGTGGTTTGGGACTAGCGGGAGGTGGGAATGAGCAGTTCTTC
.,TRBV11-2,.,TRBJ2-1,CASSLVGGDEQFF,TGTGCCAGCAGCTTAGTCGGTGGCGATGAGCAGTTCTTC
.,TRBV27,.,TRBJ1-2,CASSLLYWGVGGYGYTF,TGTGCCAGCAGTTTATTATATTGGGGTGTGGGCGGCTATGGCTACACCTTC
.,TRBV19,.,TRBJ2-2,CASTLGRGELFF,TGTGCCAGTACCCTCGGGCGGGGGGAGCTGTTTTTT
.,TRBV7-8,.,TRBJ2-3,CASSSIDLRTDTQYF,TGTGCCAGCAGCTCTATTGATCTCCGCACAGATACGCAGTATTTT
.,TRBV19,TRBD2,TRBJ2-1,CASSMGSTSGIGEQFF,TGTGCCAGTAGTATGGGGTCGACTAGCGGTATTGGGGAGCAGTTCTTC
.,TRBV11-2,TRBD1,TRBJ1-2,CASSFPGTGGNYGYTF,TGTGCCAGCAGCTTCCCCGGGACAGGGGGCAACTATGGCTACACCTTC
few,TRBV4-2,.,TRBJ2-5,CASSQGRVQETQYF,TGTGCCAGCAGCCAAGGGCGGGTACAAGAGACCCAGTACTTC
.,TRBV5-6,TRBD2,TRBJ2-7,CASSWEGSLGATYEQYF,TGTGCCAGCAGCTGGGAGGGAAGCCTCGGGGCCACCTACGAGCAGTACTTC
.,TRBV4-3,.,TRBJ2-3,CASSLYGDTQYF,TGCGCCAGCAGCCTCTATGGAGATACGCAGTATTTT
once,TRBV19,TRBD1,TRBJ1-1,CASSTTGTVNTEAFF,TGTGCCAGTAGTACAACCGGGACAGTGAACACTGAAGCTTTCTTT
.,TRBV28,.,TRBJ2-7,CASARYEQYF,TGTGCCAGCGCCCGTTACGAGCAGTACTTC
.,TRBV28,.,TRBJ1-4,CASSLSGGANEKLFF,TGTGCCAGCAGTTTATCGGGGGGGGCTAATGAAAAACTGTTTTTT
.,TRBV27,TRBD1,TRBJ1-5,CASSPDRAEYQPQHF,TGTGCCAGCAGCCCCGACAGGGCGGAGTACCAGCCCCAGCATTTT